Each of the 17 T cell receptor beta chains below was sequenced from the same sample in a study of blood T cell repertoires in COVID-19. Method: immunoSEQ multiplex PCR; TCRdb's copy keeps in-frame clones and lacks some. Among fewer than 250,000 clones listed, about 91% were seen once. The sequenced material came from peripheral blood. Receptor source: a man aged 30 to 39 with acute or convalescent COVID-19.

Written as DNA, the CDR3 is TGTGCCAGCAGCTTAGCCACTGTTCAGCCCCAGCATTTT. Translating gives CASSLATVQPQHF. The chain joins TRBV7-2 to TRBJ1-5; D remains unclear. The germline V and J ends were trimmed by 0 bases and 6 bases, with 6 bases remaining between them. From germline, CDR1 is SGHTA and CDR2 FQGNSA. The CDR3 has 13 amino acids.

This clone has only a few counts. This rearrangement joins TRBV10-2 to TRBJ2-2; D not resolved. The CDR3 is 15 residues long. With 7 bases removed from V and 1 base from J, the gap between germline ends came to 13 bases. In germline, CDR1 is WSHSY, CDR2 SAAADI. CDR3 amino acids: CASIGDAMNTGELFF. The DNA for the CDR3 is TGCGCCAGCATAGGAGACGCCATGAACACCGGGGAGCTGTTTTTT.

J is TRBJ1-5 and V is TRBV2; D may be TRBD1 (6 bases). The CDR3 is made up of 15 amino acids. Trimming removed 8 bases from V and 4 bases from J, with 18 bases in between. Looked up from germline, CDR1 is SNHLY and CDR2 is FYNNEI. CDR3 sequence reads: CASSPQGLVNQPQHF. The CDR3 region has the DNA TGTGCCAGCTCACCCCAGGGGCTGGTGAATCAGCCCCAGCATTTT.

This chain links TRBV10-3 with TRBJ2-3; 7 bases fit TRBD2. This CDR3 has 15 amino acids. Losses at the gene ends were 4 bases for V and 1 base for J; bases not matched to a gene: 5. CDR1 and CDR2 (germline): ENHRY, SYGVKD. The CDR3 loop reads CAISGGGSGTDTQYF. CDR3 DNA sequence: TGTGCCATCAGTGGGGGGGGTTCAGGCACAGATACGCAGTATTTT.

The chain uses TRBV28 and TRBJ2-7, with D tentatively TRBD2 (5 bases). CDR1 is MDHEN and CDR2 is SYDVKM in the germline V gene. The ends were cut back, 8 bases at V and 4 bases at J, with 21 bases in the middle. The CDR3 runs to 15 residues. The CDR3 region is CASGTTGIGSYEQYF. The CDR3 bases are TGTGCCAGCGGAACCACCGGGATTGGATCGTACGAGCAGTACTTC.

V usage is TRBV23-1 and J usage is TRBJ2-2; a weak D match, TRBD2 (5 bases). TRBV23-1 is recorded as an ORF, its role being uncertain. Trimming pared 0 bases from V and 0 bases from J, leaving 20 bases between. The CDR3 loop spans 20 amino acids. The DNA of the CDR3 is TGCGCCAGCAGTCAATCGCAGGCGGGTTCCCCGTTCGCGAACACCGGGGAGCTGTTTTTT. Translating it yields CASSQSQAGSPFANTGELFF.

The rearrangement links TRBV3-1 (or the pseudogene TRBV3-2) to TRBJ1-2; D call uncertain. The V end was cut by 4 bases, the J end by 3 bases, with 15 bases between. The CDR3 is made up of 15 amino acids. CDR1 LGHDT and CDR2 YNNKEL come from the germline V gene (reference sequence). The CDR3 DNA reads TGTGCCAGCAGCCGGTCAGCAGGTTCCCACTATGGCTACACCTTC. It specifies CASSRSAGSHYGYTF.

The chain links TRBV25-1 to TRBJ2-1, with D tentatively TRBD2 (5 bases). This CDR3 region has 12 residues. Germline V lookup: CDR1 MGHDK, CDR2 SYGVNS. Trimming stripped 8 bases from V and 7 bases from J, with 12 bases between. DNA of the CDR3: TGTGCCAGCCAAGGACTTGTAAATGAGCAGTTCTTC. Translated, it gives CASQGLVNEQFF. The variable domain in full, with the rest retrieved from reference TRBV25-1 and TRBJ2-1, is EADIYQTPRYLVIGTGKKITLECSQTMGHDKMYWYQQDPGMELHLIHYSYGVNSTEKGDLSSESTVSRIRTEHFPLTLESARPSHTSQYLCASQGLVNEQFFGPGTRLTVL.

The chain recombines TRBV28 with TRBJ1-2; 9 bases map to TRBD1. The CDR3 is 16 residues long. Germline assignment: CDR1 MDHEN and CDR2 SYDVKM. V trimming: 3 bases; J trimming: 0 bases; junction bases outside the gene matches: 5. The CDR3 loop is CASSFTGGWANYGYTF. Written as DNA, the CDR3 is TGTGCCAGCAGTTTTACAGGGGGCTGGGCTAACTATGGCTACACCTTC.

The chain uses TRBV19 and TRBJ1-5; perhaps TRBD1 as D (6 bases). Trimming stripped 4 bases from V and 5 bases from J, with 12 bases between. Germline V gene lookup returns CDR1 LNHDA and CDR2 SQIVND (reference sequence). This CDR3 contains 14 residues. The CDR3 sequence is CASSRGQYDQPQHF. The DNA for the CDR3 is TGTGCCAGTAGTAGAGGACAGTACGATCAGCCCCAGCATTTT.

The gene calls are TRBV5-1 and TRBJ2-3; 7 bases align to TRBD2. V dropped 4 bases and J dropped 4; count of bases not matched to a gene: 9. The CDR3 has 15 amino acids. The germline gives CDR1 SGHRS, CDR2 YFSETQ. The CDR3 here is CASSLGGGLADTQYF. DNA for the CDR3: TGCGCCAGCAGCCTGGGGGGAGGGCTCGCAGATACGCAGTATTTT.

The rearrangement links TRBV18 to TRBJ1-1; a weak D match, TRBD1 (5 bases). Trimming took off 6 bases at V and 2 bases at J, with 13 bases between the two ends. Germline CDR1 and CDR2: KGHSH and LQKENI. This CDR3 comprises 14 residues. The CDR3: CASSLTDSNTEAFF. For the CDR3, the DNA is TGTGCCAGCTCCCTGACAGATTCAAACACTGAAGCTTTCTTT.

The CDR3 nucleotides are TGCAGCGCCCATGTTCTGTCCGGGACAGGAACCTATGGCTACACCTTC. Its protein product is CSAHVLSGTGTYGYTF. The chain couples TRBV29-1 to TRBJ1-2; 8 nucleotides agree with TRBD1. V dropped 7 bases and J dropped 4; count of bases not matched to a gene: 17. The CDR3 contains 16 residues. Germline CDR1 and CDR2: SQVTM and ANQGSEA. Together with reference TRBV29-1 and TRBJ1-2, the CDR3 gives the full variable domain: SAVISQKPSRDICQRGTSLTIQCQVDSQVTMMFWYRQQPGQSLTLIATANQGSEATYESGFVIDKFPISRPNLTFSTLTVSNMSPEDSSIYLCSAHVLSGTGTYGYTFGSGTRLTVV.

The rearrangement uses TRBV5-1 and TRBJ1-4, with TRBD1 identical over 8 bases. V was pared by 0 bases and J by 8 bases, with 15 bases of the junction left unmatched. Germline CDR1 SGHRS, CDR2 YFSETQ. The CDR3 has 18 amino acids. The CDR3, as DNA: TGCGCCAGCAGCTTGGCCCCAGGGGGCGTTGGCTTGGACGAAAAACTGTTTTTT. It encodes CASSLAPGGVGLDEKLFF. Using reference TRBV5-1 and TRBJ1-4 for the parts outside the CDR3, the full variable domain is KAGVTQTPRYLIKTRGQQVTLSCSPISGHRSVSWYQQTPGQGLQFLFEYFSETQRNKGNFPGRFSGRQFSNSRSEMNVSTLELGDSALYLCASSLAPGGVGLDEKLFFGSGTQLSVL.

CDR3 bases: TGTGCCAGCAGGCGGGAAGGTGGGTTGAACACTGAAGCTTTCTTT. Encoded protein: CASRREGGLNTEAFF. The chain links TRBV5-6 to TRBJ1-1; D unresolved. Germline V lookup: CDR1 SGHDT, CDR2 YYEEEE. Trimming pared 5 bases from V and 0 bases from J, leaving 14 bases between. The CDR3 runs 15 residues.

The sample holds one count of this clone. For the CDR3, the DNA is TGCGCCAGCAGCTTGGAGACAGGGGTAGGTCAGCCCCAGCATTTT. Residues: CASSLETGVGQPQHF. The chain links TRBV5-1 to TRBJ1-5; 8 nucleotides line up with TRBD1. In germline, CDR1 is SGHRS, CDR2 YFSETQ. The CDR3 totals 15 residues. The trim removed 0 bases at V and 6 bases at J, leaving 5 bases unmatched.

The chain carries TRBV11-1 and TRBJ2-3; D gene unclear. Per germline, CDR1 SGHAT and CDR2 FQDESV (reference sequence). Trimming stripped 5 bases from V and 2 bases from J, with 8 bases between. This CDR3 spans 13 amino acids. CDR3 amino acids: CASSPFNTDTQYF. As DNA, the CDR3 is TGTGCCAGCAGCCCTTTTAACACAGATACGCAGTATTTT.